This is a list of T cell receptor beta chains from one sample in a study of T cell responses to AZD1222 COVID-19 vaccine. Using immunoSEQ multiplex PCR, the repertoire was profiled, and TCRdb retains in-frame clones only, with some absent. Counted here are approximately 140,000 clones, roughly 93% occurring once; the ten biggest clones make up less than 0.95%. The sample consisted of peripheral blood, taken on day 0 of MenACWY control vaccination. Receptors were obtained from an adult in good health. Both conserved end residues are part of each CDR3. Each record gives: V gene, clone size, D gene, J gene, CDR3 protein, CDR3 DNA. D genes are given only for firm matches. Clone size, where shown, is once, few, many, or a class for clones that have expanded.

TRBV7-3,-,TRBD2,TRBJ2-1,CASSLAGVSYNEQFF,TGTGCCAGCAGCTTAGCGGGAGTGTCCTACAATGAGCAGTTCTTC
TRBV28,-,-,TRBJ1-1,CASSLAGQWTEAFF,TGTGCCAGCAGTTTAGCAGGGCAATGGACTGAAGCTTTCTTT
TRBV14,once,TRBD1,TRBJ1-6,CASSHSDRLVSYNSPLHF,TGTGCCAGCAGCCACTCGGACAGGCTGGTTTCCTATAATTCACCCCTCCACTTT
TRBV19,-,-,TRBJ1-4,CASSWSATNEKLFF,TGTGCCAGTAGTTGGAGCGCAACTAATGAAAAACTGTTTTTT
TRBV7-9,-,-,TRBJ1-1,CASSPRDTNTEAFF,TGTGCCAGCAGCCCACGGGACACCAACACTGAAGCTTTCTTT
TRBV5-6,-,-,TRBJ2-7,CASSLGVSEQYF,TGTGCCAGCAGCTTAGGGGTATCCGAGCAGTACTTC
TRBV7-2,-,TRBD1,TRBJ1-2,CASSLTSAKPGQGAYGYTF,TGTGCCAGCAGCTTAACATCAGCAAAACCGGGACAGGGGGCCTATGGCTACACCTTC
TRBV9,-,-,TRBJ2-6,CASSVAGFLLTF,TGTGCCAGCAGCGTCGCCGGGTTCCTCCTGACTTTC
TRBV3-1/TRBV3-2,once,TRBD1,TRBJ2-7,CASSQGQGAPYEQYF,TGTGCCAGCAGCCAGGGACAGGGGGCCCCCTACGAGCAGTACTTC
TRBV13,-,-,TRBJ1-1,CASSEDRMNTEAFF,TGTGCCAGCAGCGAAGACAGGATGAACACTGAAGCTTTCTTT
TRBV6-2/TRBV6-3,once,-,TRBJ1-6,CASSSIGGSYNSPLHF,TGTGCCAGCAGTTCCATTGGGGGATCCTATAATTCACCCCTCCACTTT
TRBV10-3,-,-,TRBJ1-4,CAISDRGRGEKLFF,TGTGCCATCAGTGACAGGGGCAGGGGTGAAAAACTGTTTTTT
TRBV15,-,TRBD1,TRBJ1-2,CATSRAPIRGAYGYTF,TGTGCCACCAGCAGAGCCCCCATCAGGGGGGCCTATGGCTACACCTTC
TRBV24-1,-,TRBD2,TRBJ2-1,CATSGASGGNLHEQFF,TGTGCCACCAGTGGCGCTAGCGGAGGGAATTTACATGAGCAGTTCTTC
TRBV5-8,-,-,TRBJ1-6,CASSPRQQPSSPLHF,TGTGCCAGCAGCCCAAGACAGCAACCTTCTTCACCCCTCCACTTT
TRBV29-1,once,TRBD1,TRBJ1-1,CSTRQGAMDTEAFF,TGCAGCACCCGACAGGGGGCTATGGATACTGAAGCTTTCTTT
TRBV2,-,-,TRBJ2-7,CATGSEPYEQYF,TGTGCCACCGGGTCGGAACCCTACGAGCAGTACTTC
TRBV30,once,-,TRBJ2-2,CAWSVKPGELFF,TGTGCCTGGAGTGTCAAGCCCGGGGAGCTGTTTTTT
TRBV12-3/TRBV12-4,-,-,TRBJ2-7,CASSLERKEQYF,TGTGCCAGCAGTTTGGAGAGGAAGGAGCAGTACTTC
TRBV28,-,-,TRBJ1-5,CASSTGGIQPQHF,TGTGCCAGCAGTACTGGGGGGATTCAGCCCCAGCATTTT
TRBV24-1,once,TRBD1,TRBJ1-1,CATTSTRGGNTEAFF,TGTGCCACCACAAGCACCAGGGGGGGGAACACTGAAGCTTTCTTT
TRBV25-1,-,TRBD1,TRBJ2-3,CASSASGGDTQYF,TGTGCCAGCAGTGCATCAGGGGGAGATACGCAGTATTTT
TRBV3-1/TRBV3-2,-,-,TRBJ2-5,CASSQLVQETQYF,TGTGCCAGCAGCCAGCTAGTGCAAGAGACCCAGTACTTC
TRBV9,-,-,TRBJ1-1,CASSALGATEAFF,TGTGCCAGCAGCGCGTTAGGGGCCACTGAAGCTTTCTTT
TRBV28,-,-,TRBJ2-2,CASSLLAGSNTGELFF,TGTGCCAGCAGTTTACTTGCGGGCTCAAACACCGGGGAGCTGTTTTTT
TRBV5-6,-,-,TRBJ1-1,CASSLGRDAFF,TGTGCCAGCAGCTTGGGCAGGGACGCTTTCTTT
TRBV3-1/TRBV3-2,-,TRBD2,TRBJ2-1,CASSQYLGGNEQFF,TGTGCCAGCAGCCAGTATTTGGGGGGGAACGAGCAGTTCTTC
TRBV29-1,-,-,TRBJ2-1,CSAEQGFDEQFF,TGCAGCGCCGAACAGGGATTTGATGAGCAGTTCTTC
TRBV6-2/TRBV6-3,-,-,TRBJ2-4,CASSPDSLIAKNIQYF,TGTGCCAGCAGCCCGGACAGCTTAATAGCCAAAAACATTCAGTACTTC
TRBV4-2,few,TRBD2,TRBJ2-5,CASSQKRGGSVTQETQYF,TGTGCCAGCAGCCAAAAACGGGGGGGTTCGGTTACCCAAGAGACCCAGTACTTC
TRBV3-1/TRBV3-2,-,TRBD1,TRBJ2-6,CASSRTGGSGANVLTF,TGTGCCAGCAGCCGGACAGGGGGGAGTGGGGCCAACGTCCTGACTTTC
TRBV3-1/TRBV3-2,-,TRBD1,TRBJ2-1,CASSRHPGTEYNEQFF,TGTGCCAGCAGCCGCCACCCCGGGACAGAGTACAATGAGCAGTTCTTC
TRBV5-1,few,TRBD2,TRBJ2-1,CASSLRSGTSAYTNEQFF,TGCGCCAGCAGCTTGAGATCGGGGACTAGTGCGTATACTAATGAGCAGTTCTTC
TRBV19,once,TRBD1,TRBJ1-5,CASSTDRGLISNQPQHF,TGTGCCAGTAGCACCGACAGGGGGTTAATCAGCAATCAGCCCCAGCATTTT
TRBV5-6,-,-,TRBJ2-5,CASSLRLQERGETQYF,TGTGCCAGCAGCTTGAGACTTCAGGAGAGGGGAGAGACCCAGTACTTC
TRBV10-3,-,-,TRBJ2-1,CAISERGSSYNEQFF,TGTGCCATCAGTGAAAGGGGGAGCTCCTACAATGAGCAGTTCTTC
TRBV5-1,-,-,TRBJ2-3,CASSSPGSTDTQYF,TGCGCCAGCAGCTCGCCGGGAAGCACAGATACGCAGTATTTT
TRBV19,-,-,TRBJ1-5,CASTADRNQPQHF,TGTGCCAGTACCGCGGACAGAAATCAGCCCCAGCATTTT
TRBV18,-,-,TRBJ2-7,CASSPRGGSYEQYF,TGTGCCAGCTCACCAAGGGGAGGCTCCTACGAGCAGTACTTC
TRBV7-2,-,-,TRBJ1-1,CASSQQAGMNTEAFF,TGTGCCAGCAGCCAGCAGGCTGGCATGAACACTGAAGCTTTCTTT
TRBV7-9,once,TRBD1,TRBJ2-4,CASSSGPGTENIQYF,TGTGCCAGCAGCTCCGGGCCCGGGACAGAAAACATTCAGTACTTC
TRBV28,-,TRBD1,TRBJ2-2,CASSLGQANTGELFF,TGTGCCAGCAGTTTAGGACAGGCGAACACCGGGGAGCTGTTTTTT
TRBV27,-,TRBD2,TRBJ2-7,CASSLSAGDSYEQYF,TGTGCCAGCAGTTTATCTGCGGGAGACTCCTACGAGCAGTACTTC
TRBV5-5,-,-,TRBJ1-3,CASSDWPTEVRNTIYF,TGTGCCAGCAGCGACTGGCCGACAGAGGTTCGAAACACCATATATTTT
TRBV28,-,TRBD1,TRBJ2-7,CASSFKETGGWSSYEQYF,TGTGCCAGCAGTTTCAAAGAGACAGGGGGCTGGAGCTCCTACGAGCAGTACTTC
TRBV2,-,-,TRBJ1-5,CASSEYGTSSGSQHF,TGTGCCAGCAGCGAATACGGGACCTCGTCGGGGTCCCAGCATTTT
TRBV19,-,-,TRBJ2-6,CASSPTGGSGANVLTF,TGTGCCAGTAGTCCCACCGGGGGCTCTGGGGCCAACGTCCTGACTTTC
TRBV7-8,-,-,TRBJ2-2,CASSLLDRGNTGELFF,TGTGCCAGCAGCTTACTCGATAGGGGGAACACCGGGGAGCTGTTTTTT
TRBV6-1,-,-,TRBJ1-1,CASSEWSNTEAFF,TGTGCCAGCAGTGAATGGTCCAACACTGAAGCTTTCTTT